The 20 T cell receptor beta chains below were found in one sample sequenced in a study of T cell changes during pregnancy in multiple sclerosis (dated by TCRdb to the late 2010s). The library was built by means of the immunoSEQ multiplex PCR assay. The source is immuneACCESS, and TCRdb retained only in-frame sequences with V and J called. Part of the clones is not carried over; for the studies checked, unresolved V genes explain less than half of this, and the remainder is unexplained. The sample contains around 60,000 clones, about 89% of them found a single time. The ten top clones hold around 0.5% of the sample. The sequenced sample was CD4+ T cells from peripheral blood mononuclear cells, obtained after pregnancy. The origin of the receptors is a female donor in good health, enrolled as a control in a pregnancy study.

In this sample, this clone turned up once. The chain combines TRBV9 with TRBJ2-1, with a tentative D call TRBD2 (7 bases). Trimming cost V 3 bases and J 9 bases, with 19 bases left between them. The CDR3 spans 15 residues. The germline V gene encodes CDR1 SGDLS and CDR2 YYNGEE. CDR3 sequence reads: CASSGPGGLDAEQFF. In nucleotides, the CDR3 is TGTGCCAGCAGCGGACCGGGGGGCCTGGACGCTGAGCAGTTCTTC.

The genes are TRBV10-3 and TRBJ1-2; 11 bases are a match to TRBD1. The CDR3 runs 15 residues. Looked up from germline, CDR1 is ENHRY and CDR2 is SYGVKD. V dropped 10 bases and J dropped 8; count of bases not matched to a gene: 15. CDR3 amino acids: CATRSLAGQGVGYTF. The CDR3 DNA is TGTGCCACCAGGAGCCTAGCGGGACAGGGGGTCGGCTACACCTTC.

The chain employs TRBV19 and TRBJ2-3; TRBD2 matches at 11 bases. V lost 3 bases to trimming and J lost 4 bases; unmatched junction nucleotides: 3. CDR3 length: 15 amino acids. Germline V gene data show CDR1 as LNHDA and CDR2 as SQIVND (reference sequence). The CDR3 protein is CASSITSGGPDTQYF. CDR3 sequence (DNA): TGTGCCAGTAGTATCACTAGCGGGGGACCAGATACGCAGTATTTT.

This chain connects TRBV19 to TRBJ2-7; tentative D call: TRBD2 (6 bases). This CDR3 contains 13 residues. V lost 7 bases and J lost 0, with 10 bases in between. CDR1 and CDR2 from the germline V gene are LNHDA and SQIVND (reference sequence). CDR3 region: CASNPGVSYEQYF. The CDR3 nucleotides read TGTGCCAGTAACCCGGGGGTCTCCTACGAGCAGTACTTC.

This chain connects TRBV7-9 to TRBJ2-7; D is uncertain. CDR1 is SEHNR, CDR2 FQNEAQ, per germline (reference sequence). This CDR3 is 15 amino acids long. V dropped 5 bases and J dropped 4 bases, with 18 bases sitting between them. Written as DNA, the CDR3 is TGTGCCAGCAGCCATAGAAGTTCCCACTCTTACGAGCAGTACTTC. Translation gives CASSHRSSHSYEQYF.

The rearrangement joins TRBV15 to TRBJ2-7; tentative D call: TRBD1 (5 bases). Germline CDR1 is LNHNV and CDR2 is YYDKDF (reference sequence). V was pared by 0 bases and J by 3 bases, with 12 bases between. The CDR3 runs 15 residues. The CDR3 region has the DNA TGTGCCACCAGCAGAGAGAAGGACATCCTCTACGAGCAGTACTTC. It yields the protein CATSREKDILYEQYF. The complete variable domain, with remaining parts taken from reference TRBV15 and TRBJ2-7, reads DAMVIQNPRYQVTQFGKPVTLSCSQTLNHNVMYWYQQKSSQAPKLLFHYYDKDFNNEADTPDNFQSRRPNTSFCFLDIRSPGLGDTAMYLCATSREKDILYEQYFGPGTRLTVT.

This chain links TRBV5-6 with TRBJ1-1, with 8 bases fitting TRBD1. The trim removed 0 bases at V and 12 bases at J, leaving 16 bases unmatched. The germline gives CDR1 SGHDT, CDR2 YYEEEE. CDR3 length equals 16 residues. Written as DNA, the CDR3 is TGTGCCAGCAGCTTGGTGGCAGGGGGCGACGGTAAGGGGACTTTCTTT. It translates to CASSLVAGGDGKGTFF.

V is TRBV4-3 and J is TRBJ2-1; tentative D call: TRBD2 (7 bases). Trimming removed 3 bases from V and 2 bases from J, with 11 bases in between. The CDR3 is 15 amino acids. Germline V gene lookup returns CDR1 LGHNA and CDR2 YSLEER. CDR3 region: CASSQNGGPYNEQFF. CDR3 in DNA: TGCGCCAGCAGCCAGAACGGGGGGCCCTACAATGAGCAGTTCTTC.

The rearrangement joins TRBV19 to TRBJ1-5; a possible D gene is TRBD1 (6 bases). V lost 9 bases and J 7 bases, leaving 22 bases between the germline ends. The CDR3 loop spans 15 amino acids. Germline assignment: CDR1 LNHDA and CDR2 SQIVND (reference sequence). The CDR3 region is CASHKSPTGYQPQHF. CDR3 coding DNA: TGTGCCAGCCACAAAAGCCCTACAGGGTACCAGCCCCAGCATTTT. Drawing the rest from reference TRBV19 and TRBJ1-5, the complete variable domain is DGGITQSPKYLFRKEGQNVTLSCEQNLNHDAMYWYRQDPGQGLRLIYYSQIVNDFQKGDIAEGYSVSREKKESFPLTVTSAQKNPTAFYLCASHKSPTGYQPQHFGDGTRLSIL.

The CDR3 reads CSVEDPQVQETQYF. CDR3 bases: TGCAGCGTTGAAGATCCTCAGGTCCAAGAGACCCAGTACTTC. The chain uses TRBV29-1 and TRBJ2-5, with D hard to call. Trimming took 0 bases from V and 1 from J, leaving 9 bases between them. The germline gives CDR1 SQVTM, CDR2 ANQGSEA. The CDR3 is 14 amino acids.

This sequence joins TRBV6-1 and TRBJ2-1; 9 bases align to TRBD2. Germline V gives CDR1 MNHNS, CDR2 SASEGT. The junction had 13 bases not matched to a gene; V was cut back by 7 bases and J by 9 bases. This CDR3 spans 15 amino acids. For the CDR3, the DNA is TGTGCCAGCAACCTAGGGGGCGGGGGGGCCGCTGAGCAGTTCTTC. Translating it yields CASNLGGGGAAEQFF.

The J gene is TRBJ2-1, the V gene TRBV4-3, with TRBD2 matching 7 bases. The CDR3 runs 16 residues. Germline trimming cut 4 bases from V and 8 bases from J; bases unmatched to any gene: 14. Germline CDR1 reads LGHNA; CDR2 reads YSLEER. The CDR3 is CASSRFLGGVGDEQFF. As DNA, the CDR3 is TGCGCCAGCAGCCGCTTTTTGGGGGGGGTGGGCGATGAGCAGTTCTTC.

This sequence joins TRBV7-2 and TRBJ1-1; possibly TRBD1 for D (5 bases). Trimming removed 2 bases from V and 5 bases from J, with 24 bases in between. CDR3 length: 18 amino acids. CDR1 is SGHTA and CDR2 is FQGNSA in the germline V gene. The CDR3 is CASSLPLTGPQLVTEAFF. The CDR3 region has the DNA TGTGCCAGCAGCTTACCACTCACAGGTCCCCAGTTGGTTACTGAAGCTTTCTTT.

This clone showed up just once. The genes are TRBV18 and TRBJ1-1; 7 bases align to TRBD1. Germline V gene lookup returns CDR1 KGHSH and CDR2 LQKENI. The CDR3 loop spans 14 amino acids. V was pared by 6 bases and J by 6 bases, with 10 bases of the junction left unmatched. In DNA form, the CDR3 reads TGTGCCAGCTCGCCCCGACAGGGTGGATCTGAAGCTTTCTTT. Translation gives CASSPRQGGSEAFF. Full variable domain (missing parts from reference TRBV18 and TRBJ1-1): NAGVMQNPRHLVRRRGQEARLRCSPMKGHSHVYWYRQLPEEGLKFMVYLQKENIIDESGMPKERFSAEFPKEGPSILRIQQVVRGDSAAYFCASSPRQGGSEAFFGQGTRLTVV.

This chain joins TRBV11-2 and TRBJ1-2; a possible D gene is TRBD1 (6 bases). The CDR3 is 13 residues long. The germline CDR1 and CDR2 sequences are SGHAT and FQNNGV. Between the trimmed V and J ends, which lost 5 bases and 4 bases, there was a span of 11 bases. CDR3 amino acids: CASSTTGSYGYTF. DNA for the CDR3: TGTGCCAGCAGCACCACAGGGTCCTATGGCTACACCTTC.

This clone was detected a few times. The CDR3: CAWSRGLGVTEAFF. The CDR3, as DNA: TGTGCCTGGAGCAGGGGCCTCGGGGTCACTGAAGCTTTCTTT. V and J are TRBV30 and TRBJ1-1, with D possibly TRBD1 on 6 matching bases. Germline values: CDR1 GTSNPN, CDR2 SVGIG (reference sequence). The CDR3 is 14 amino acids. V lost 3 bases and J lost 4, with 15 bases in between.

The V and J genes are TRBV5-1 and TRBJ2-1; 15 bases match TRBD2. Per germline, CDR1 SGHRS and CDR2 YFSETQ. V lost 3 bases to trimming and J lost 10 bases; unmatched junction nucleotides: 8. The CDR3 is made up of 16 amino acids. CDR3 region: CASSYGLAGGLEEQFF. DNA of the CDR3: TGCGCCAGCAGCTATGGACTAGCGGGGGGGCTAGAGGAGCAGTTCTTC. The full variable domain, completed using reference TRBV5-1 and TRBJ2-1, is KAGVTQTPRYLIKTRGQQVTLSCSPISGHRSVSWYQQTPGQGLQFLFEYFSETQRNKGNFPGRFSGRQFSNSRSEMNVSTLELGDSALYLCASSYGLAGGLEEQFFGPGTRLTVL.

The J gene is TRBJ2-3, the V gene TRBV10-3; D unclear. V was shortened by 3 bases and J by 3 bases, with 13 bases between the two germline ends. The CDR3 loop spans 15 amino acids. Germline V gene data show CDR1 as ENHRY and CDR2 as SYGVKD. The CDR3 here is CAISDFAVLTDTQYF. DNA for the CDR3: TGTGCCATCAGTGATTTTGCGGTTCTGACAGATACGCAGTATTTT.

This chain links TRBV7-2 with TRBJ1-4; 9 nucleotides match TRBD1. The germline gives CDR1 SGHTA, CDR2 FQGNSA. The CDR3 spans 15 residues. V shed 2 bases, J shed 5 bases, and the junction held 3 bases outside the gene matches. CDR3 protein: CASSLSGTGNEKLFF. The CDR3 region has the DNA TGTGCCAGCAGCTTATCTGGGACAGGGAATGAAAAACTGTTTTTT.

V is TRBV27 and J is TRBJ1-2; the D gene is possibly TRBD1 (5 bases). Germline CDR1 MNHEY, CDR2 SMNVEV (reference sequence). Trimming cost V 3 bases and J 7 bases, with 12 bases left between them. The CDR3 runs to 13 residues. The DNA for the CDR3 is TGTGCCAGCAGTTTGGGGCAAGTGGGTGGCTACACCTTC. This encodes CASSLGQVGGYTF.